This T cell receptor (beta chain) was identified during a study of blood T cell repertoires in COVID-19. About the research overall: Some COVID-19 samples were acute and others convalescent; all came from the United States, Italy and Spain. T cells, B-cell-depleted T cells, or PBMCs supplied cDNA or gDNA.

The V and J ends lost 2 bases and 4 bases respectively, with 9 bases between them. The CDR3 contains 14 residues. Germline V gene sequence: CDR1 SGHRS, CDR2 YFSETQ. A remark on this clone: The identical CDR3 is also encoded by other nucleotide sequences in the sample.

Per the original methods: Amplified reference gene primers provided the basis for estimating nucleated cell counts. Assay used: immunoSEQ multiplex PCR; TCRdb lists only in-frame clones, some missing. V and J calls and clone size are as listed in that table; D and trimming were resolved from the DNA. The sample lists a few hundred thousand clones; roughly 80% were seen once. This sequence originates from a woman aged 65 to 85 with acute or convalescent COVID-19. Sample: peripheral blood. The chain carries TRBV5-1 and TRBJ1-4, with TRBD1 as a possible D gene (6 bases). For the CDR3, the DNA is TGCGCCAGCAGCTTACAGGGCCTTAATGAAAAACTGTTTTTT. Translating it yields CASSLQGLNEKLFF.